The rows below give T cell receptor beta chains drawn from one sample of a study of beta chain features in type 1 diabetes. Data came from immunoSEQ multiplex PCR; TCRdb stores just in-frame clones and leaves some out. The sample contains around 340,000 clones, approximately 9.9% of which appear only once. Sequencing input: central memory CD4+ T cells from blood. The receptors originated from a man aged 25 to 45 with type 1 diabetes. CDR3s include the opening cysteine and the closing phenylalanine or tryptophan. A D gene is named only where the DNA matches it firmly. The listing skips clone size in some rows; elsewhere it reads once, few, many or a size class.

>.|few|TRBJ1-1|TRBV2|13
CASSDDRNTEAFF
TGTGCCAGCAGCGACGACAGGAACACTGAAGCTTTCTTT
>.|.|TRBJ1-4|TRBV11-2|15
CASSLVAGGDEKLFF
TGTGCCAGCAGCTTAGTGGCGGGTGGAGACGAAAAACTGTTTTTT
>.|few|TRBJ1-1|TRBV18|13
CASSPTVPPKAFF
TGTGCCAGCTCGCCGACAGTCCCTCCGAAAGCTTTCTTT
>.|few|TRBJ2-3|TRBV10-3|14
CAISDSSITDTQYF
TGTGCCATCAGTGATAGCAGTATCACAGATACGCAGTATTTT
>.|.|TRBJ1-4|TRBV25-1|12
CASRQEKEKLFF
TGTGCCAGCAGGCAGGAGAAAGAAAAACTGTTTTTT
>TRBD2|.|TRBJ2-3|TRBV5-1|17
CASSPGRGLASSDTQYF
TGCGCCAGCAGCCCTGGAAGGGGACTAGCTTCGAGCGATACGCAGTATTTT
>.|many|TRBJ2-2|TRBV7-9|12
CASSRLTGELFF
TGTGCCAGCAGTCGTTTGACCGGGGAGCTGTTTTTT
>.|many|TRBJ1-5|TRBV7-2|15
CASSYVGDSNQPQHF
TGTGCCAGCAGCTACGTGGGGGACTCCAATCAGCCCCAGCATTTT
>.|many|TRBJ1-2|TRBV16|15
CASSLRTGGNYGYTF
TGTGCCAGCAGCCTCCGGACGGGGGGTAACTATGGCTACACCTTC
>.|.|TRBJ1-3|TRBV9|16
CASSAHSDVSGNTIYF
TGTGCCAGCAGCGCCCATTCAGATGTCTCTGGAAACACCATATATTTT
>TRBD1|few|TRBJ2-5|TRBV7-9|15
CASSPAGTVRRTQYF
TGTGCCAGCAGCCCTGCCGGGACAGTCCGTCGGACCCAGTACTTC
>.|.|TRBJ2-2|TRBV18|16
CASSPPSGVGTGELFF
TGTGCCAGCTCACCACCGTCCGGGGTCGGCACCGGGGAGCTGTTTTTT
>TRBD1|.|TRBJ1-2|TRBV7-9|15
CASSSETGTGGGYTF
TGTGCCAGCAGCTCGGAAACCGGGACAGGGGGCGGCTACACCTTC
>.|.|TRBJ1-2|TRBV11-2|15
CASSLDPQGLYGYTF
TGTGCCAGCAGCTTAGATCCCCAGGGATTGTATGGCTACACCTTC
>.|.|TRBJ2-7|TRBV7-2|12
CASSSQAHEQYF
TGTGCCAGCAGCTCGCAAGCCCACGAGCAGTACTTC
>.|.|TRBJ2-5|TRBV6-5|14
CASNDRAYQETQYF
TGTGCCAGCAACGACCGGGCGTACCAAGAGACCCAGTACTTC
>.|once|TRBJ2-3|TRBV1|19
CTSSQDSDGGPSSTDTQYF
TGCACCAGCAGCCAAGATTCGGACGGGGGGCCATCTAGCACAGATACGCAGTATTTT
>.|.|TRBJ2-3|TRBV5-6|13
CASRFRPTDTQYF
TGTGCCAGCAGATTCCGACCCACAGATACGCAGTATTTT
>TRBD1|few|TRBJ1-1|TRBV6-5|15
CASSYSGQYMTEAFF
TGTGCCAGCAGTTACTCGGGACAGTATATGACTGAAGCTTTCTTT
>TRBD1|.|TRBJ2-1|TRBV4-3|17
CASSLIQGVFSYNEQFF
TGCGCCAGCAGCCTGATACAGGGGGTGTTTAGTTACAATGAGCAGTTCTTC
>.|few|TRBJ2-1|TRBV27|15
CASSFRQGLNNEQFF
TGTGCCAGCAGTTTTAGGCAGGGCCTTAACAATGAGCAGTTCTTC
>TRBD1|.|TRBJ1-6|TRBV6-5|13
CASRGQGDSPLHF
TGTGCCAGCAGGGGACAGGGTGATTCACCCCTCCACTTT
>.|.|TRBJ2-1|TRBV4-3|15
CASSPRSLGKAEQFF
TGCGCCAGCAGCCCCCGGTCTCTTGGCAAGGCTGAGCAGTTCTTC
>TRBD1|.|TRBJ2-2|TRBV5-5|16
CASTSEQGIWSGELFF
TGTGCCAGCACCTCGGAACAGGGGATTTGGTCCGGGGAGCTGTTTTTT
>.|many|TRBJ1-1|TRBV5-5|14
CASSLASGSNEAFF
TGTGCCAGCAGCTTGGCCTCAGGGTCTAATGAAGCTTTCTTT
>TRBD1|many|TRBJ2-4|TRBV5-6|18
CASSGIPQGAQAKNIQYF
TGTGCCAGCAGCGGGATTCCTCAGGGGGCGCAAGCCAAAAACATTCAGTACTTC
>.|.|TRBJ2-5|TRBV29-1|10
CGGRAETQYF
TGCGGGGGCAGGGCAGAGACCCAGTACTTC
>.|few|TRBJ2-7|TRBV10-2|16
CASRDEGRWQPYEQYF
TGCGCCAGCAGGGACGAGGGTAGATGGCAGCCCTACGAGCAGTACTTC
>TRBD1|few|TRBJ1-6|TRBV7-2|13
CASSGDRVAALHF
TGTGCCAGCAGCGGGGACAGGGTGGCGGCCCTCCACTTT
>.|few|TRBJ2-3|TRBV7-9|13
CASSLGWGDTQYF
TGTGCCAGCAGCTTAGGTTGGGGGGATACGCAGTATTTT
>TRBD1|.|TRBJ1-2|TRBV11-2|14
CASSLGDRGRGYTF
TGTGCCAGCAGCTTAGGAGACAGGGGGCGAGGCTACACCTTC
>.|.|TRBJ1-5|TRBV10-2|15
CASSEWSSGNQPQHF
TGCGCCAGCAGTGAGTGGAGTTCTGGCAATCAGCCCCAGCATTTT
>TRBD1|many|TRBJ1-2|TRBV7-2|14
CASSLAFTGVGYTF
TGTGCCAGCAGCTTAGCATTCACAGGGGTGGGCTACACCTTC
>.|.|TRBJ1-2|TRBV7-9|13
CASSLGVGDGYTF
TGTGCCAGCAGCTTAGGAGTCGGTGACGGCTACACCTTC
>.|few|TRBJ2-7|TRBV5-6|15
CASSLIGGFSYEQYF
TGTGCCAGCAGCTTGATCGGGGGCTTCTCCTACGAGCAGTACTTC